Shown below are 11 T cell receptor beta chains from a single sample sequenced in a study of CD8+ T cells in alopecia areata. cDNA prepared by RNA extraction and subsequent reverse transcription served as the template for sequencing. Sequenced by immunoSEQ multiplex PCR; TCRdb stores in-frame clones only, minus some. Found here are about 76,000 clones, approximately 72% of them singletons; the top ten hold 23%. Treatment denoted: oral pan-JAK inhibitor, 5-10 mg twice daily. This sample comprised CD8+ T cells sorted from blood, obtained at week 24, from a patient treated with tofacitinib. These receptor sequences come from a human donor with alopecia areata.

The chain is built from TRBV4-3 and TRBJ2-1; possibly TRBD2 for D (5 bases). The CDR3 spans 13 residues. CDR1 and CDR2 from the germline V gene are LGHNA and YSLEER. V dropped 0 bases and J dropped 10 bases, with 10 bases sitting between them. For the CDR3, the DNA is TGCGCCAGCAGCCAAGATGGAGGCTTCGAGCAGTTCTTC. Translation gives CASSQDGGFEQFF.

This clone has just a few counts. The rearrangement uses TRBV4-3 and TRBJ2-4; tentatively, D is TRBD1 (5 bases). Germline V gene lookup returns CDR1 LGHNA and CDR2 YSLEER. This CDR3 comprises 16 residues. Trimming left V 3 bases short and J 2 bases short, with 14 bases between. The CDR3 DNA follows: TGCGCCAGCAGCCATCTCACAGGAGACTCCAAAAACATTCAGTACTTC. Translating it yields CASSHLTGDSKNIQYF.

This clone was detected only a few times. The V gene is TRBV5-1, the J gene TRBJ2-2; TRBD1 matches at 8 bases. J lost 2 bases, V lost 4 bases, and 10 bases had no gene match. The CDR3 has 17 residues. Germline V lookup: CDR1 SGHRS, CDR2 YFSETQ. The CDR3 loop reads CASSRARTGRNTGELFF. In nucleotides, the CDR3 is TGCGCCAGCAGCCGGGCAAGGACAGGGAGAAACACCGGGGAGCTGTTTTTT.

The rearrangement joins TRBV6-5 to TRBJ2-5; 7 bases map to TRBD1. The trim removed 7 bases at V and 3 bases at J, leaving 5 bases unmatched. This CDR3 contains 13 residues. Germline lookup yields CDR1 MNHEY and CDR2 SVGAGI. CDR3 DNA sequence: TGTGCCAGCAACAAGGGGGCCGAAGAGACCCAGTACTTC. This translates into CASNKGAEETQYF.

A single count supports this clone. The rearrangement joins TRBV6-5 to TRBJ2-3; D gene uncertain. Trimming shortened V by 4 bases and J by 4 bases, and 9 bases separated the two germline ends. The CDR3 is 13 residues long. CDR1 is MNHEY, CDR2 SVGAGI, per germline. CDR3 in amino acids: CASSFSAPDTQYF. Written as DNA, the CDR3 is TGTGCCAGCAGTTTTTCGGCCCCAGATACGCAGTATTTT.

The rearrangement links TRBV19 to TRBJ1-1, with D hard to call. V shed 3 bases and J shed 7 bases, with 9 bases lying between them. Germline loops: CDR1 LNHDA, CDR2 SQIVND (reference sequence). There are 12 residues in the CDR3. The CDR3 bases are TGTGCCAGTAGTATCGGTGCCAATGAAGCTTTCTTT. It specifies CASSIGANEAFF.

This chain connects TRBV7-8 to TRBJ2-3, with 9 bases aligning to TRBD2. CDR1 is SGHVS and CDR2 is FQNEAQ in the germline V gene. The CDR3 extends over 14 amino acids. The V gene end was trimmed by 8 bases and the J gene end by 4 bases; junction bases not matched to a gene: 7. The CDR3 sequence: CASSGTSYADTQYF. For the CDR3, the DNA is TGTGCCAGCTCCGGGACTAGCTACGCAGATACGCAGTATTTT.

The CDR3 DNA reads TGTGCCACCAGCAGGGACGTCAACACCGGGGAGCTGTTTTTT. This codes for CATSRDVNTGELFF. This rearrangement joins TRBV15 to TRBJ2-2; D unclear. V lost 3 bases, J lost 2 bases, and 7 bases lay in between. Germline V gene data show CDR1 as LNHNV and CDR2 as YYDKDF (reference sequence). The CDR3 is 14 residues long.

The rearrangement joins TRBV27 to TRBJ2-7; 12 nucleotides line up with TRBD1. From germline, CDR1 is MNHEY and CDR2 SMNVEV (reference sequence). V was pared by 7 bases and J by 4 bases, with 5 bases of the junction left unmatched. This CDR3 has 14 residues. CDR3 sequence: CASKGTGGRYEQYF. For the CDR3, the DNA is TGTGCCAGCAAAGGGACAGGGGGCCGGTACGAGCAGTACTTC.

The V and J genes are TRBV9 and TRBJ2-1; the D call may be TRBD1 or TRBD2 (7 bases each). The germline V gene encodes CDR1 SGDLS and CDR2 YYNGEE. The length of the CDR3 is 15 residues. V gave up 0 bases and J gave up 6 bases, with 13 bases separating them. The CDR3 is CASSVAGGAVNEQFF. In nucleotides, the CDR3 is TGTGCCAGCAGCGTAGCAGGGGGGGCCGTCAATGAGCAGTTCTTC.

V is TRBV9 and J is TRBJ2-3; the match to TRBD2 covers 14 bases. Trimming at V came to 3 bases and at J to 7 bases, leaving 7 bases not matched to a gene. Per germline, CDR1 SGDLS and CDR2 YYNGEE. This CDR3 region has 16 residues. CDR3 DNA sequence: TGTGCCAGCAGCGGACTAGCGGGAGGGCCCGAAAATACGCAGTATTTT. It translates to CASSGLAGGPENTQYF.